This TCR beta chain was sequenced for a study of shared clonotypes between healthy human individuals. Study-wide findings and caveats: A generally larger estimated richness was seen in naive subsets than in memory subsets.

This clone was observed a single time. The antigen is undetermined. Original analysis: ImmunoSEQ supplied junction-only sequences lacking quality scores, so filtering was different. Produced via immunoSEQ multiplex PCR; TCRdb's table is partial and in-frame only. V, J and clone size are taken as reported in that table, and D and trimming were inferred from the DNA itself. The sample has roughly 2 million clones, 85% to 95% seen once; the top ten hold 0.13%. Specimen: naive CD4+ T cells sorted from blood. As for subset: CD45RA+ positively selected. The clonotype comes from a man aged 18-30 years in good health.

For the CDR3, the DNA is TGTGCCAGCAGCCCCGGGTGGGAAAAACTGTTTTTT. Its protein is CASSPGWEKLFF. V and J are TRBV13 and TRBJ1-4; D gene ambiguous. CDR3 length: 12 amino acids. Trimming pared 5 bases from V and 8 bases from J, leaving 9 bases between. The germline gives CDR1 PRHDT, CDR2 FYEKMQ (reference sequence).